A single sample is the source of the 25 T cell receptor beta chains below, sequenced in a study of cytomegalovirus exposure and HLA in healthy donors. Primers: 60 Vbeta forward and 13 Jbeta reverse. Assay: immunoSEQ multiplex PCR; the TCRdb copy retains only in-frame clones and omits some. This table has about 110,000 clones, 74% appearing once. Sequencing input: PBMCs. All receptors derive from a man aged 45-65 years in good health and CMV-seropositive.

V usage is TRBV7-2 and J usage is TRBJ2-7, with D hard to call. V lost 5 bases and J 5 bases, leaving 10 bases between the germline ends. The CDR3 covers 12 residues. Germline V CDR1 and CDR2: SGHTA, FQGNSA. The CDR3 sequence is CASSPLGDEQYF. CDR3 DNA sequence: TGTGCCAGCAGCCCCCTTGGAGACGAGCAGTACTTC.

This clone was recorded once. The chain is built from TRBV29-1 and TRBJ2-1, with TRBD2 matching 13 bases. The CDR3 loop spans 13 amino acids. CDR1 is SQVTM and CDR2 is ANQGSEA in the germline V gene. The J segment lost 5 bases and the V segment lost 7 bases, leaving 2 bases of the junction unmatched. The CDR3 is CSDGLAGDNEQFF. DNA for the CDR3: TGCAGCGATGGACTAGCGGGGGACAATGAGCAGTTCTTC.

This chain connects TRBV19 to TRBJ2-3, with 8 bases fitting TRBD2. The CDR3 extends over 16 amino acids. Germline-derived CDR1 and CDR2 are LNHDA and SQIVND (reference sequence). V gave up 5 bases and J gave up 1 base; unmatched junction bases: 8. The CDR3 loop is CASSFLSGGGTDTQYF. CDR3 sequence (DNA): TGTGCCAGTAGTTTCCTGAGCGGGGGCGGCACAGATACGCAGTATTTT. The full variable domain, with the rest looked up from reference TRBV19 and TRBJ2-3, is DGGITQSPKYLFRKEGQNVTLSCEQNLNHDAMYWYRQDPGQGLRLIYYSQIVNDFQKGDIAEGYSVSREKKESFPLTVTSAQKNPTAFYLCASSFLSGGGTDTQYFGPGTRLTVL.

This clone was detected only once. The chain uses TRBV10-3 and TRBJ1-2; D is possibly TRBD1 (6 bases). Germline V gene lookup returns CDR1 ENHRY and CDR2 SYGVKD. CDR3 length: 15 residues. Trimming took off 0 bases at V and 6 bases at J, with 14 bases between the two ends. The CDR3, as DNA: TGTGCCATCAGTGAGTCGCCAGGGGTCATTGATGGCTACACCTTC. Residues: CAISESPGVIDGYTF.

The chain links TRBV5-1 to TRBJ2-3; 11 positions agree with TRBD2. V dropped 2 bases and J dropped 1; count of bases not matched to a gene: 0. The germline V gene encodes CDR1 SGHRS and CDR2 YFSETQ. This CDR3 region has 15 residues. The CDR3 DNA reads TGCGCCAGCAGCTTTAGCGGGGGGGGCACAGATACGCAGTATTTT. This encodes CASSFSGGGTDTQYF.

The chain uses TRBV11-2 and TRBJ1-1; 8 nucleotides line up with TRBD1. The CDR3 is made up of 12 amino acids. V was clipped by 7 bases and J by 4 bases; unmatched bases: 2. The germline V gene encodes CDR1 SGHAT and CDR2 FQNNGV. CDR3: CASIDRGTEAFF. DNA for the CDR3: TGTGCCAGCATCGACAGGGGCACTGAAGCTTTCTTT.

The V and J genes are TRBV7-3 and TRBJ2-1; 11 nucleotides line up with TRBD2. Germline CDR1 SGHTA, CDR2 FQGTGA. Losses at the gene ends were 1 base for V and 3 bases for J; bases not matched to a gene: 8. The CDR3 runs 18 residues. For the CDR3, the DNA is TGTGCCAGCAGCTTAATCTCTGGAGGACTAGCGGGCTACAATGAGCAGTTCTTC. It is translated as CASSLISGGLAGYNEQFF.

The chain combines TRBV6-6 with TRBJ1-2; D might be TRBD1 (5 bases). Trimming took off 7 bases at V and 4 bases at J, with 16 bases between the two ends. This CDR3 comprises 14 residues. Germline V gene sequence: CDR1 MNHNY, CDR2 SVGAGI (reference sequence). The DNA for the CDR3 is TGTGCCAGCAAGAAACAGGAGATTCCCTATGGCTACACCTTC. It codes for CASKKQEIPYGYTF.

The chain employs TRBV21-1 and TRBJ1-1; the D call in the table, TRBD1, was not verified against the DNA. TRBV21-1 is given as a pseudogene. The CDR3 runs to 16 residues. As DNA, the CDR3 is TGTGCCAGCCCCCCGAGGGGGCGCTCCGTGAACACTGAAGCTTTCTTT. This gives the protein CASPPRGRSVNTEAFF.

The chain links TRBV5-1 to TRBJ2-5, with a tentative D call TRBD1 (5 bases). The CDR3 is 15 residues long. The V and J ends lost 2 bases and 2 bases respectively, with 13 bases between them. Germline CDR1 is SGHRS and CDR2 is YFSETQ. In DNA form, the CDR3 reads TGCGCCAGCAGCTTTTACGGGCAGGGACAAGAGACCCAGTACTTC. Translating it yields CASSFYGQGQETQYF.

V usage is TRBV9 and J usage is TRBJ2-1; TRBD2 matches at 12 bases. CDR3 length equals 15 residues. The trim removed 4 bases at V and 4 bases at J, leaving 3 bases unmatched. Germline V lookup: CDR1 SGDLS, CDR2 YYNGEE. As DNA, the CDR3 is TGTGCCAGCAGCCGAACTAGCGGGGGGTACAATGAGCAGTTCTTC. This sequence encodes CASSRTSGGYNEQFF.

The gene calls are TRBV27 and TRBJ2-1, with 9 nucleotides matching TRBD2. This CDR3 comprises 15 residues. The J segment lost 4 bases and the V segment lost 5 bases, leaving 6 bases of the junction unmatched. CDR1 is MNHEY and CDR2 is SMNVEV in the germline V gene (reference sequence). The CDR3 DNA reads TGTGCCAGCAGTCCCCTGCGGGGGGGATACAATGAGCAGTTCTTC. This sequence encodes CASSPLRGGYNEQFF.

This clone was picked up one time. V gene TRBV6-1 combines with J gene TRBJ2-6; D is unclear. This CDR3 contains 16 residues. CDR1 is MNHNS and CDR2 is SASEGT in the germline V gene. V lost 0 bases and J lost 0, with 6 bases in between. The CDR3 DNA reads TGTGCCAGCAGTGAAGCTGGGCACTCTGGGGCCAACGTCCTGACTTTC. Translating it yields CASSEAGHSGANVLTF.

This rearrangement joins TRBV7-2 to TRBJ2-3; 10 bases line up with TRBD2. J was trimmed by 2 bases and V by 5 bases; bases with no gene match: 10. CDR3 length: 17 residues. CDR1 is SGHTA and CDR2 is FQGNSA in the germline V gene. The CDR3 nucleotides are TGTGCCAGCAGCCCCCACCAGCGGGGGGGGCTCACAGATACGCAGTATTTT. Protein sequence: CASSPHQRGGLTDTQYF.

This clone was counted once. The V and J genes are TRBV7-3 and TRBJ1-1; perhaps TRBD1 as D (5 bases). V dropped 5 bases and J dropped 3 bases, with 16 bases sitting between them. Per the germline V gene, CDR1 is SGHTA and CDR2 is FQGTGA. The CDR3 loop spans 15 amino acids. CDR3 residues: CASSPRGGRHTEAFF. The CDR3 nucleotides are TGTGCCAGCAGCCCCCGGGGGGGGAGGCACACTGAAGCTTTCTTT.

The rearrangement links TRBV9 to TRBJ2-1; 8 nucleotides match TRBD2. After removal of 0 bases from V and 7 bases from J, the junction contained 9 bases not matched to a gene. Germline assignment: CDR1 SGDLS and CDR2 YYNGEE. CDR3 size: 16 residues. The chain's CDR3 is CASSVAGGALVNEQFF. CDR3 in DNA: TGTGCCAGCAGCGTAGCGGGAGGGGCCCTTGTGAATGAGCAGTTCTTC.

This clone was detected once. CDR3 protein: CASSVTENTEAFF. CDR3 nucleotide sequence: TGTGCCAGTAGTGTGACAGAGAACACTGAAGCTTTCTTT. This rearrangement joins TRBV19 to TRBJ1-1; D is perhaps TRBD1 (5 bases). V was trimmed by 5 bases and J by 1 base, leaving 8 bases between them. CDR3 length equals 13 residues. CDR1 is LNHDA, CDR2 SQIVND, per germline (reference sequence).

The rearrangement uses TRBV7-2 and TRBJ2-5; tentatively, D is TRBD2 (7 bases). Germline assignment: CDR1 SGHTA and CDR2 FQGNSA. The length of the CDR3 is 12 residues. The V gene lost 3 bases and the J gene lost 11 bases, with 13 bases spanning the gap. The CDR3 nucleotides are TGTGCCAGCAGCTTGCGGGGGCGTATTCAGTACTTC. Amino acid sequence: CASSLRGRIQYF.

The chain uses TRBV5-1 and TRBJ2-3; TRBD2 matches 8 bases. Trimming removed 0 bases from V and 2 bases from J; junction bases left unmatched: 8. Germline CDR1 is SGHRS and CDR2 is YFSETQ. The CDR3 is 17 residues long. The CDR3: CASSLAVAGGHTDTQYF. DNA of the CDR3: TGCGCCAGCAGCTTGGCCGTGGCGGGGGGCCACACAGATACGCAGTATTTT.

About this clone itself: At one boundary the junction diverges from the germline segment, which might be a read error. The DNA for the CDR3 is TGTGCCAGCGGCGTAGTTGGGGGGACTGAAGCTTTCTTT. Encoded protein: CASGVVGGTEAFF. This sequence joins TRBV9 and TRBJ1-1; possibly TRBD1 for D (5 bases). The V gene's germline CDR1 is SGDLS and CDR2 YYNGEE. The CDR3 covers 13 residues.

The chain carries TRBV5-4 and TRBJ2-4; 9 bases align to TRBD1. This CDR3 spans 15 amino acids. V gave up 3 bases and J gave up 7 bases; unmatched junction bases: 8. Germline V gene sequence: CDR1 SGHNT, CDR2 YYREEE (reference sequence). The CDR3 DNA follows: TGTGCCAGCAGCTCTACAGGGGGCTCTAGGAACATTCAGTACTTC. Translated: CASSSTGGSRNIQYF.

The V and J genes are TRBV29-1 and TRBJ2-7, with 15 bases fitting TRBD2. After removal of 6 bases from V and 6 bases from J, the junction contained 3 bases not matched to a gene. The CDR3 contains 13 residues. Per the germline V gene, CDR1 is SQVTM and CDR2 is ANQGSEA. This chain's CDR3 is CSVRTSGRGEQYF. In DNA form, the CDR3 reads TGCAGCGTCAGGACTAGCGGGAGGGGCGAGCAGTACTTC.

CDR3 amino acids: CASSTLAGDTDTQYF. CDR3 bases: TGTGCCAGCAGTACCCTAGCGGGGGACACAGATACGCAGTATTTT. V and J are TRBV6-1 and TRBJ2-3; 10 bases are a match to TRBD2. This CDR3 has 15 residues. Germline V CDR1 and CDR2: MNHNS, SASEGT. Losses at the gene ends were 5 bases for V and 2 bases for J; bases not matched to a gene: 4.

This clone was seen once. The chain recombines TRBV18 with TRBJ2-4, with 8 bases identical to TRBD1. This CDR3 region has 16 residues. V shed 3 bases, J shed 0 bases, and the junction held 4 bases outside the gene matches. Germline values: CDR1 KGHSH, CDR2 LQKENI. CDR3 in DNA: TGTGCCAGCTCACCCGGACAGGGTCTAGCCAAAAACATTCAGTACTTC. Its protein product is CASSPGQGLAKNIQYF.

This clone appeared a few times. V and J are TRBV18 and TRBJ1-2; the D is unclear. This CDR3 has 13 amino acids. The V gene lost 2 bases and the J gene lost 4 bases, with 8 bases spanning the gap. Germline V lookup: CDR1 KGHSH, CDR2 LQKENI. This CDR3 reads CASSPTGIYGYTF. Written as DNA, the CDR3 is TGTGCCAGCTCACCAACGGGGATCTATGGCTACACCTTC.